The 9 T cell receptor beta chains given below trace back to one sample, sequenced in a study of blood T cells in healthy people across ages. Through a sample-barcoded 5' primer and a J-beta primer mix, a second PCR was run for 7 to 11 cycles. TCRdb recomputed calls from the 5' RACE reads with MiXCR, one row per CDR3 protein. The table has about 1 million distinct CDR3 sequences, 40% to 45% seen once. Sequences were obtained from blood. These receptors came from a woman aged 60-70 years in good health.

This clonotype was found a few times. J is TRBJ2-1 and V is TRBV27; 7 nucleotides agree with TRBD2. Germline CDR1 is MNHEY and CDR2 is SMNVEV (reference sequence). The CDR3 covers 13 residues. V lost 2 bases to trimming and J lost 6 bases; unmatched junction nucleotides: 1. CDR3: CASSLLAANEQFF. The CDR3 DNA follows: TGTGCCAGCAGTTTACTAGCGGCCAATGAGCAGTTCTTC.

The table lists this clonotype with a few counts. The rearrangement uses TRBV29-1 and TRBJ2-1; 8 bases line up with TRBD2. The V gene's germline CDR1 is SQVTM and CDR2 ANQGSEA. Unmatched junction bases numbered 7, after V lost 5 bases and J lost 7 bases. CDR3 size: 13 residues. The CDR3 nucleotides are TGCAGCGTTTCCAGCGGGAGTAGTAATGAGCAGTTCTTC. Protein sequence: CSVSSGSSNEQFF.

V and J are TRBV12-3 or TRBV12-4 and TRBJ2-3; D is unclear. There are 13 residues in the CDR3. V dropped 8 bases and J dropped 2 bases, with 11 bases sitting between them. The CDR3 region is CASAPGPTDTQYF. CDR3 DNA sequence: TGTGCCAGCGCTCCCGGGCCCACAGATACGCAGTATTTT.

The chain recombines TRBV2 with TRBJ2-6; D is unresolved. Germline lookup yields CDR1 SNHLY and CDR2 FYNNEI. V was trimmed by 2 bases and J by 0 bases, leaving 11 bases between them. This CDR3 is 17 amino acids long. The DNA for the CDR3 is TGTGCCAGCAGTGAAACGGATCCCTACTCTGGGGCCAACGTCCTGACTTTC. Its protein product is CASSETDPYSGANVLTF.

V gene TRBV5-1 combines with J gene TRBJ2-7, with TRBD1 identical over 10 bases. The germline gives CDR1 SGHRS, CDR2 YFSETQ. V shed 1 base and J 7 bases; nucleotides not matched to a gene: 11. This CDR3 has 16 amino acids. The CDR3 spells CASSLIPGQGYNEQYF. The CDR3 DNA reads as TGCGCCAGCAGCTTGATTCCGGGACAGGGGTACAATGAGCAGTACTTC.

The chain joins TRBV5-1 to TRBJ2-1, with TRBD1 identical over 9 bases. CDR1 and CDR2 (germline): SGHRS, YFSETQ. The CDR3 runs to 15 residues. V lost 2 bases to trimming and J lost 6 bases; unmatched junction nucleotides: 6. CDR3: CASSFPGTGLNEQFF. The CDR3, as DNA: TGCGCCAGCAGCTTCCCCGGGACAGGGCTCAATGAGCAGTTCTTC.

The chain links TRBV10-2 to TRBJ2-4; the D gene is possibly TRBD2 (5 bases). CDR1 is WSHSY and CDR2 is SAAADI in the germline V gene. CDR3 size: 15 residues. The V end was cut by 2 bases, the J end by 1 base, with 9 bases between. CDR3 region: CASSETQRAKNIQYF. The CDR3 DNA is TGCGCCAGCAGTGAGACCCAGCGGGCCAAAAACATTCAGTACTTC.

In DNA, the CDR3 is TGTGCCAGCAGCCCGGACGATCTAGCCCCCTACAATGAGCAGTTCTTC. Residues: CASSPDDLAPYNEQFF. The V gene is TRBV3-1, the J gene TRBJ2-1; weak D call: TRBD2 (5 bases). V was trimmed by 4 bases and J by 2 bases, leaving 15 bases between them. Germline V CDR1 and CDR2: LGHDT, YNNKEL (reference sequence). This CDR3 contains 16 residues.

A single count supports this clonotype. For the CDR3, the DNA is TGTGCCAGCAGTCCTTTTTCAATGTACCAAGAGACCCAGTACTTC. Translated, it gives CASSPFSMYQETQYF. The chain couples TRBV6-2 or TRBV6-3 to TRBJ2-5; D ambiguous. Per the germline V gene, CDR1 is MNHEY and CDR2 is SVGEGT. The CDR3 covers 15 residues. Trimming pared 5 bases from V and 0 bases from J, leaving 13 bases between.